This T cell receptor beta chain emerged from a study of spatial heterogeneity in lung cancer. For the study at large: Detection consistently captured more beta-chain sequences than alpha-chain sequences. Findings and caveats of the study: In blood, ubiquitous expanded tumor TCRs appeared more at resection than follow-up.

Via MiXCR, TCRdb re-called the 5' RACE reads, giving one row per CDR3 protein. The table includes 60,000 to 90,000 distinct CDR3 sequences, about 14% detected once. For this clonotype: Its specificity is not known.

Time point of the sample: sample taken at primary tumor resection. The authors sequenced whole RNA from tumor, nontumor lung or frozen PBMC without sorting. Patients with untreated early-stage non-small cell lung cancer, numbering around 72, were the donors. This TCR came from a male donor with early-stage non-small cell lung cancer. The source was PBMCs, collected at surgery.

The DNA of the CDR3 is TGCAGTGCCGGGGGGCGCGGCTCAGAAGAGACCCAGTACTTC. Amino acids: CSAGGRGSEETQYF. The rearrangement joins TRBV20-1 to TRBJ2-5; D perhaps matches TRBD2 (7 bases). Looked up from germline, CDR1 is DFQATT and CDR2 is SNEGSKA (reference sequence). The CDR3 is 14 amino acids. The germline V and J ends were trimmed by 6 bases and 3 bases, with 17 bases remaining between them.